The 27 T cell receptor beta chains below come from one sample, sequenced in a study of regulatory T cells in long-lasting Graves disease. With iRepertoire HTBI primers and Arm-PCR of CDR3 regions, TCR beta libraries were built. TCRdb itself ran the multiplex PCR reads through MiXCR, one entry per CDR3 protein. The sample has hundreds of thousands of distinct CDR3 sequences; around 21% are singletons. The time point here: persistent/refractory GD, antithyroid drugs over 5 years with positive TRAb. There was RNA extracted from PBMCs, and the TCR library was made from it. The sequencing used peripheral blood mononuclear cells (PBMCs), collected when the disease was refractory, from a patient treated with antithyroid drugs. The origin of the receptors is a female donor with Graves disease.

The V and J genes are TRBV5-5 and TRBJ1-6, with a tentative D call TRBD1 (5 bases). The germline V gene encodes CDR1 SGHKS and CDR2 YYEKEE (reference sequence). Between the trimmed V and J ends, which lost 8 bases and 5 bases, there was a span of 14 bases. This CDR3 has 14 residues. The CDR3: CASRDGNDNSPLHF. The CDR3 DNA sequence: TGTGCCAGTAGGGACGGGAATGATAATTCACCCCTCCACTTT.

J is TRBJ2-3 and V is TRBV6-2 or TRBV6-3; D remains unclear. The V end was cut by 0 bases, the J end by 2 bases, with 9 bases between. CDR1 and CDR2 from the germline V gene are MNHEY and SVGEGT. The CDR3 is 15 amino acids. The CDR3 sequence: CASSYSLGVTDTQYF. In DNA, the CDR3 is TGTGCCAGCAGTTACTCCCTAGGTGTCACAGATACGCAGTATTTT.

This clonotype has a count of ten or more. The chain couples TRBV28 to TRBJ2-7; D perhaps matches TRBD1 (6 bases). Germline CDR1 MDHEN, CDR2 SYDVKM. V lost 3 bases and J 6 bases, leaving 9 bases between the germline ends. This CDR3 contains 12 residues. CDR3 region: CASSFRGPEQYF. DNA for the CDR3: TGTGCCAGCAGTTTCAGGGGTCCCGAGCAGTACTTC. Full variable domain (outside the CDR3, taken from reference TRBV28 and TRBJ2-7): DVKVTQSSRYLVKRTGEKVFLECVQDMDHENMFWYRQDPGLGLRLIYFSYDVKMKEKGDIPEGYSVSREKKERFSLILESASTNQTSMYLCASSFRGPEQYFGPGTRLTVT.

The table lists this clonotype with a few counts. The gene calls are TRBV3-1 and TRBJ2-7; the D call may be TRBD1 or TRBD2 (5 bases each). Germline V gives CDR1 LGHDT, CDR2 YNNKEL (reference sequence). Trimming cost V 2 bases and J 3 bases, with 11 bases left between them. The CDR3 is 14 amino acids. CDR3 sequence: CASSQPGRSYEQYF. CDR3 bases: TGTGCCAGCAGCCAACCGGGACGGAGCTACGAGCAGTACTTC.

The chain has TRBV11-2 and TRBJ2-1; 9 bases are shared with TRBD1. The V gene end was trimmed by 1 base and the J gene end by 7 bases; junction bases not matched to a gene: 11. This CDR3 region has 17 residues. CDR1 SGHAT and CDR2 FQNNGV come from the germline V gene. Here the CDR3 DNA reads TGTGCCAGCAGCTTAGTCTGGGGACAGGGCCTTGGGAATGAGCAGTTCTTC. It specifies CASSLVWGQGLGNEQFF.

This clonotype has a count of ten or more. The chain is built from TRBV11-2 and TRBJ1-1, with 7 bases identical to TRBD1. With V trimmed by 4 bases and J by 4 bases, 9 bases remained unmatched. Germline V gives CDR1 SGHAT, CDR2 FQNNGV. This CDR3 region has 15 residues. CDR3 nucleotides: TGTGCCAGCAGCTCATTACAGGGGTCAGCCACTGAAGCTTTCTTT. This sequence encodes CASSSLQGSATEAFF. The full variable domain, with the rest looked up from reference TRBV11-2 and TRBJ1-1, is EAGVAQSPRYKIIEKRQSVAFWCNPISGHATLYWYQQILGQGPKLLIQFQNNGVVDDSQLPKDRFSAERLKGVDSTLKIQPAKLEDSAVYLCASSSLQGSATEAFFGQGTRLTVV.

The sample holds many counts of this clonotype. V usage is TRBV28 and J usage is TRBJ1-6; D remains ambiguous. The CDR3 length is 13 residues. The V and J ends lost 3 bases and 7 bases respectively, with 7 bases between them. CDR1 is MDHEN and CDR2 is SYDVKM in the germline V gene. The CDR3 region has the DNA TGTGCCAGCAGTTTGACACTGAATTCACCCCTCCACTTT. Its translation: CASSLTLNSPLHF.

This clonotype was seen a few times. The V gene is TRBV20-1, the J gene TRBJ1-5; no reliable D call. The CDR3 consists of 15 residues. V was clipped by 3 bases and J by 3 bases, with 15 bases between them. CDR1 DFQATT and CDR2 SNEGSKA come from the germline V gene (reference sequence). DNA of the CDR3: TGCAGTGCTAGTTGGGTTCGGCAGGCCAATCAGCCCCAGCATTTT. Amino acids: CSASWVRQANQPQHF.

As regards this clonotype: One base away lies a much larger clone, so this may be a sequencing read error. The V call is TRBV11-2, the J call TRBJ2-2; D ambiguous. Per germline, CDR1 SGHAT and CDR2 FQNNGV. The CDR3 contains 16 residues. The CDR3 region has the DNA TGTGCCTGCAGCGTAACCCGGCAGATTGCGGCCGGGGAGCTGTTTTTT. It yields the protein CACSVTRQIAAGELFF.

V gene TRBV6-2 or TRBV6-3 combines with J gene TRBJ1-2; D perhaps matches TRBD1 (6 bases). The germline V gene encodes CDR1 MNHEY and CDR2 SVGEGT. This CDR3 spans 13 amino acids. V lost 2 bases and J lost 8, with 12 bases in between. In DNA, the CDR3 is TGTGCCAGCAGTTACCGGCGGGGGCGAGGCTACACCTTC. It codes for CASSYRRGRGYTF.

This clonotype has a count of ten or more. The chain joins TRBV12-3 or TRBV12-4 to TRBJ1-1, with D possibly matching TRBD1 (5 bases). V gave up 3 bases and J gave up 2 bases, with 13 bases separating them. The CDR3 is 15 residues long. For the CDR3, the DNA is TGTGCCAGCAGTTTCAGCAGGGCGACAAACACTGAAGCTTTCTTT. It encodes CASSFSRATNTEAFF.

This clonotype was seen more than once but under ten times. The chain employs TRBV5-6 and TRBJ1-2; no reliable D call. The CDR3 totals 13 residues. Germline V gene sequence: CDR1 SGHDT, CDR2 YYEEEE. The germline V and J ends were trimmed by 6 bases and 7 bases, with 16 bases remaining between them. The chain's CDR3 is CASNFKFLSGYTF. The CDR3 DNA is TGTGCCAGCAACTTCAAGTTTTTAAGTGGCTACACCTTC.

The sample holds many counts of this clonotype. This chain links TRBV2 with TRBJ1-2; 7 bases map to TRBD1. The V gene's germline CDR1 is SNHLY and CDR2 FYNNEI. CDR3 length equals 13 residues. The ends lost 2 bases at V and 4 bases at J; junction bases unmatched: 1. CDR3 region: CASSEPGGYGYTF. DNA of the CDR3: TGTGCCAGCAGTGAACCAGGGGGCTATGGCTACACCTTC.

This clonotype was picked up many times. This chain joins TRBV29-1 and TRBJ1-5; D uncertain. The CDR3 totals 13 residues. Trimming took 4 bases from V and 2 from J, leaving 9 bases between them. CDR1 SQVTM and CDR2 ANQGSEA come from the germline V gene. The CDR3 region has the DNA TGCAGCGTTGTCCCAGGCGGCAATCAGCCCCAGCATTTT. It codes for CSVVPGGNQPQHF.

This clonotype has just a few counts. The rearrangement uses TRBV27 and TRBJ2-3; 12 bases align to TRBD2. The CDR3 is made up of 16 amino acids. Losses at the gene ends were 6 bases for V and 4 bases for J; bases not matched to a gene: 8. The germline V gene encodes CDR1 MNHEY and CDR2 SMNVEV (reference sequence). The CDR3 nucleotides are TGTGCCAGCAGCTCTCTCCGGACTAGCGGGGCAGATACGCAGTATTTT. Protein product: CASSSLRTSGADTQYF.

As regards this clonotype: Being one base from a much bigger clone, this may be a read error. As DNA, the CDR3 is TGTGCCAGCGGTGTCCGGGGGGGGCTTGAGACCCAGTACTTC. Its protein product is CASGVRGGLETQYF. The V gene is TRBV2, the J gene TRBJ2-5; 8 bases fit TRBD2. The trim removed 8 bases at V and 5 bases at J, leaving 10 bases unmatched. The CDR3 length is 14 residues. CDR1 and CDR2 from the germline V gene are SNHLY and FYNNEI. Together with reference TRBV2 and TRBJ2-5, the CDR3 gives the full variable domain: EPEVTQTPSHQVTQMGQEVILRCVPISNHLYFYWYRQILGQKVEFLVSFYNNEISEKSEIFDDQFSVERPDGSNFTLKIRSTKLEDSAMYFCASGVRGGLETQYFGPGTRLLVL.

The chain has TRBV9 and TRBJ1-1, with 7 bases identical to TRBD1. This CDR3 region has 16 residues. CDR1 and CDR2 (germline): SGDLS, YYNGEE. Unmatched junction bases numbered 6, after V lost 0 bases and J lost 1 base. The CDR3 DNA sequence: TGTGCCAGCAGCGTAGGGAGGGGGCGACCGAACACTGAAGCTTTCTTT. Protein sequence: CASSVGRGRPNTEAFF. Variable domain in full (rest from reference TRBV9 and TRBJ1-1): DSGVTQTPKHLITATGQRVTLRCSPRSGDLSVYWYQQSLDQGLQFLIQYYNGEERAKGNILERFSAQQFPDLHSELNLSSLELGDSALYFCASSVGRGRPNTEAFFGQGTRLTVV.

The V gene is TRBV6-2 or TRBV6-3, the J gene TRBJ2-7; the D gene could be TRBD1 or TRBD2 (6 bases each). V lost 1 base, J lost 2 bases, and 12 bases lay in between. Germline V lookup: CDR1 MNHEY, CDR2 SVGEGT. This CDR3 comprises 15 residues. The CDR3 region has the DNA TGTGCCAGCAGTTACTTCGGGGGCGCCGCCTACGAGCAGTACTTC. Amino acid sequence: CASSYFGGAAYEQYF.

This clonotype was seen a single time. This could be a read error, since a much larger clone is one nucleotide away. CDR3 bases: TGTGCCACCAGCAGAGATCGGGGAGCCCTAATCGAGGATGGCTACGCCTTC. Protein: CATSRDRGALIEDGYAF. The rearrangement joins TRBV15 to TRBJ1-2; unclear D gene. CDR1 is LNHNV, CDR2 YYDKDF, per germline (reference sequence). The CDR3 has 17 amino acids. The whole variable domain, filled in from reference TRBV15 and TRBJ1-2, reads DAMVIQNPRYQVTQFGKPVTLSCSQTLNHNVMYWYQQKSSQAPKLLFHYYDKDFNNEADTPDNFQSRRPNTSFCFLDIRSPGLGDTAMYLCATSRDRGALIEDGYAFGSGTRLTVV.

The chain uses TRBV20-1 and TRBJ1-1; D ambiguous. Trimming shortened V by 6 bases and J by 0 bases, and 14 bases separated the two germline ends. The germline V gene has CDR1 DFQATT and CDR2 SNEGSKA (reference sequence). The CDR3 covers 14 residues. CDR3: CSAYLGGMNTEAFF. The CDR3 nucleotides read TGCAGTGCCTACCTGGGCGGGATGAACACTGAAGCTTTCTTT.

The chain has TRBV7-6 and TRBJ2-7, with D possibly TRBD1 on 8 matching bases. Trimming shortened V by 5 bases and J by 5 bases, and 16 bases separated the two germline ends. The length of the CDR3 is 14 residues. From germline, CDR1 is SGHVS and CDR2 FNYEAQ. CDR3 DNA: TGTGCCAGCAGCGTTAACAGGGGGGGGGACGAGCAGTACTTC. Translated: CASSVNRGGDEQYF. Filled out from reference TRBV7-6 and TRBJ2-7, the complete variable domain reads GAGVSQSPRYKVTKRGQDVALRCDPISGHVSLYWYRQALGQGPEFLTYFNYEAQQDKSGLPNDRFSAERPEGSISTLTIQRTEQRDSAMYRCASSVNRGGDEQYFGPGTRLTVT.

Ten or more counts support this clonotype. The rearrangement joins TRBV6-5 to TRBJ2-5; D remains unclear. This CDR3 comprises 14 residues. Germline V gives CDR1 MNHEY, CDR2 SVGAGI. Trimming took off 4 bases at V and 3 bases at J, with 12 bases between the two ends. CDR3 amino acids: CASSSETGEETQYF. The DNA for the CDR3 is TGTGCCAGCAGTTCAGAGACTGGAGAAGAGACCCAGTACTTC.

V and J are TRBV9 and TRBJ2-7, with TRBD2 identical over 9 bases. V shed 0 bases, J shed 0 bases, and the junction held 4 bases outside the gene matches. Germline CDR1 and CDR2: SGDLS and YYNGEE. The CDR3 contains 16 residues. The CDR3 DNA reads as TGTGCCAGCAGCGTAGGGGATAGCGGGAGCTCCTACGAGCAGTACTTC. It is translated as CASSVGDSGSSYEQYF.

The chain links TRBV27 to TRBJ2-7; perhaps TRBD2 as D (5 bases). This CDR3 has 15 residues. Trimming stripped 2 bases from V and 2 bases from J, with 13 bases between. Per germline, CDR1 MNHEY and CDR2 SMNVEV (reference sequence). The DNA of the CDR3 is TGTGCCAGCAGTTTAAAACGGGAACCTCCCTACGAGCAGTACTTC. Translated: CASSLKREPPYEQYF.

This clonotype was picked up many times. V gene TRBV20-1 combines with J gene TRBJ1-2; the D is unclear. V gave up 5 bases and J gave up 6 bases, with 13 bases separating them. The CDR3 length is 12 residues. CDR1 is DFQATT and CDR2 is SNEGSKA in the germline V gene (reference sequence). Written as DNA, the CDR3 is TGCAGTGCTCAATGGGGTGTAGATGGCTACACCTTC. This translates into CSAQWGVDGYTF.

There are many counts of this clonotype. The chain has TRBV6-1 and TRBJ1-5; maybe TRBD1 (5 bases). Germline V CDR1 and CDR2: MNHNS, SASEGT. V was shortened by 4 bases and J by 6 bases, with 16 bases between the two germline ends. The CDR3 contains 15 residues. CDR3 bases: TGTGCCAGCAGTGCAACCCACGGTGGGGGTCAGCCCCAGCATTTT. Its translation is CASSATHGGGQPQHF.

This clonotype was observed a single time. The CDR3 reads CSVVGGGREAFF. CDR3 DNA: TGCAGCGTTGTGGGCGGGGGCAGGGAAGCTTTCTTT. The chain carries TRBV29-1 and TRBJ1-1; TRBD1 is a possible D gene (6 bases). CDR1 is SQVTM and CDR2 is ANQGSEA in the germline V gene. The V end lost 4 bases, the J end lost 8 bases, and 14 bases lay between the germline ends. This CDR3 spans 12 amino acids.